A single sample is the source of the 29 T cell receptor beta chains below, sequenced in a study of shared clonotypes between healthy human individuals. Assay: immunoSEQ multiplex PCR; the TCRdb copy retains only in-frame clones and omits some. The sample shows about 2 million clones, roughly 95% of them seen only once. The sequenced sample consisted of naive CD4+ T cells sorted from blood. The subset denotes: CD45RA+ positively selected. The receptors originated from a man between 18 and 35 years old in good health.

The J gene is TRBJ1-1, the V gene TRBV5-1, with D perhaps matching TRBD1 (6 bases). Trimming took 4 bases from V and 1 from J, leaving 8 bases between them. Germline CDR1 and CDR2: SGHRS and YFSETQ. CDR3 length equals 13 residues. The CDR3 DNA is TGCGCCAGCAGCCAGGGACAGAACACTGAAGCTTTCTTT. Its translation: CASSQGQNTEAFF.

Written as DNA, the CDR3 is TGTGCCGGTGGACAGTCAGATACGCAGTATTTT. It is translated as CAGGQSDTQYF. The chain recombines TRBV30 with TRBJ2-3; D perhaps matches TRBD1 (6 bases). The ends were cut back, 8 bases at V and 4 bases at J, with 10 bases in the middle. Germline V gene lookup returns CDR1 GTSNPN and CDR2 SVGIG (reference sequence). This CDR3 spans 11 amino acids. The full variable domain, its missing parts supplied by reference TRBV30 and TRBJ2-3, is SQTIHQWPATLVQPVGSPLSLECTVEGTSNPNLYWYRQAAGRGLQLLFYSVGIGQISSEVPQNLSASRPQDRQFILSSKKLLLSDSGFYLCAGGQSDTQYFGPGTRLTVL.

Comments on this clone: Other DNA sequences from this sample encode an identical CDR3 as well. The chain uses TRBV7-9 and TRBJ2-1; D not resolved. CDR1 and CDR2 from the germline V gene are SEHNR and FQNEAQ (reference sequence). This CDR3 comprises 11 residues. V was cut by 5 bases and J by 6 bases, with 5 bases left in between. The CDR3, as DNA: TGTGCCAGCAGCCTGGCCAATGAGCAGTTCTTC. This encodes CASSLANEQFF.

This clone was recorded only once. V is TRBV7-8 and J is TRBJ1-1; tentative D call: TRBD1 (6 bases). Germline V gene data show CDR1 as SGHVS and CDR2 as FQNEAQ. Trimming removed 5 bases from V and 4 bases from J, with 11 bases in between. This CDR3 is 13 amino acids long. Here the CDR3 reads CASSRDRSTEAFF. The CDR3 coding sequence is TGTGCCAGCAGCCGAGACAGGAGCACTGAAGCTTTCTTT.

On this clone itself: The same CDR3 arises from other DNA sequences in this sample as well. The V and J genes are TRBV11-2 and TRBJ2-3; no clear D gene. The CDR3 loop spans 15 amino acids. The ends were cut back, 1 base at V and 0 bases at J, with 8 bases in the middle. Germline CDR1 and CDR2: SGHAT and FQNNGV. CDR3 nucleotide sequence: TGTGCCAGCAGCTTAGGTGGCTTCAGCACAGATACGCAGTATTTT. It is translated as CASSLGGFSTDTQYF.

The V call is TRBV5-1, the J call TRBJ2-7, with 8 positions matching TRBD1. CDR3 length: 14 residues. V lost 5 bases and J lost 3; bases outside the gene matches: 7. Germline CDR1 and CDR2: SGHRS and YFSETQ. The CDR3: CASSPDRANYEQYF. The CDR3 nucleotides are TGCGCCAGCAGTCCGGACAGGGCAAACTACGAGCAGTACTTC.

The gene calls are TRBV6-5 and TRBJ1-4; the D gene is possibly TRBD1 (5 bases). The germline V gene encodes CDR1 MNHEY and CDR2 SVGAGI. The CDR3 has 14 residues. V lost 4 bases to trimming and J lost 7 bases, with 13 bases between them. CDR3 DNA: TGTGCCAGCAGTTTACAGGCTTCGGGTGAAAAACTGTTTTTT. The encoded protein is CASSLQASGEKLFF.

This chain joins TRBV5-1 and TRBJ1-6; D possibly corresponds to TRBD1 (5 bases). The CDR3 spans 15 residues. V was pared by 0 bases and J by 9 bases, with 13 bases between. Germline V gene data show CDR1 as SGHRS and CDR2 as YFSETQ. CDR3 bases: TGCGCCAGCAGCTTGGCTTTGGACATGAGTTCACCCCTCCACTTT. Its protein product is CASSLALDMSSPLHF.

The table lists this clone with a count of one. The chain links TRBV2 to TRBJ2-1, with D hard to call. V dropped 5 bases and J dropped 8 bases, with 7 bases sitting between them. The length of the CDR3 is 11 residues. Per germline, CDR1 SNHLY and CDR2 FYNNEI. In DNA form, the CDR3 reads TGTGCCAGCAGTTTTTCCGATGAGCAGTTCTTC. This translates into CASSFSDEQFF.

This chain uses TRBV25-1 with TRBJ2-7; tentative D call: TRBD1 (6 bases). This CDR3 is 13 amino acids long. Trimming pared 7 bases from V and 2 bases from J, leaving 12 bases between. Germline-derived CDR1 and CDR2 are MGHDK and SYGVNS. The CDR3 is CASTEGGAYEQYF. The CDR3 nucleotides are TGTGCCAGCACCGAAGGGGGAGCCTACGAGCAGTACTTC.

The chain uses TRBV6-4 and TRBJ2-1, with 14 bases that match TRBD2. The CDR3 has 14 residues. V shed 5 bases, J shed 10 bases, and the junction held 4 bases outside the gene matches. CDR1 and CDR2 from the germline V gene are MRHNA and SNTAGT. The CDR3 spells CASSPGTSGGEQFF. DNA of the CDR3: TGTGCCAGCAGTCCCGGGACTAGCGGGGGAGAGCAGTTCTTC.

This clone has at least ten counts. This chain links TRBV4-3 with TRBJ2-7; D may be TRBD1 or TRBD2 (6 bases each). CDR1 is LGHNA and CDR2 is YSLEER in the germline V gene. CDR3 size: 13 residues. Trimming took 3 bases from V and 6 from J, leaving 12 bases between them. The CDR3 region is CASSQGAGREQYF. CDR3 bases: TGCGCCAGCAGCCAGGGGGCGGGACGCGAGCAGTACTTC.

CDR3 DNA sequence: TGCGCCAGCGGAGCCGGCCCGGGGGCATCGAATGAAAAACTGTTTTTT. It translates to CASGAGPGASNEKLFF. V gene TRBV5-1 combines with J gene TRBJ1-4; D possibly corresponds to TRBD1 (6 bases). This CDR3 is 16 amino acids long. V shed 7 bases and J shed 5 bases, with 21 bases lying between them. Germline V CDR1 and CDR2: SGHRS, YFSETQ.

The rearrangement links TRBV6-1 to TRBJ1-3; D perhaps matches TRBD1 (6 bases). Germline CDR1 and CDR2: MNHNS and SASEGT. This CDR3 is built from 16 residues. The ends were cut back, 2 bases at V and 1 base at J, with 12 bases in the middle. CDR3 sequence reads: CASSETGMNSGNTIYF. The CDR3 nucleotides read TGTGCCAGCAGTGAAACAGGGATGAATTCTGGAAACACCATATATTTT.

The chain has TRBV5-1 and TRBJ1-1; D remains unclear. This CDR3 spans 15 amino acids. Germline assignment: CDR1 SGHRS and CDR2 YFSETQ. Trimming removed 4 bases from V and 1 base from J, with 14 bases in between. The CDR3 is CASSRYSLANTEAFF. The CDR3 DNA is TGCGCCAGCAGCCGTTACTCCCTGGCGAACACTGAAGCTTTCTTT.

In regard to this clone: This sample also contains other DNA sequences that code for the same CDR3. V gene TRBV7-2 combines with J gene TRBJ2-5; TRBD2 agrees at 13 bases. The germline V gene encodes CDR1 SGHTA and CDR2 FQGNSA. This CDR3 has 15 residues. The ends lost 5 bases at V and 2 bases at J; junction bases unmatched: 2. Here the CDR3 reads CASSTGLAGQETQYF. The DNA for the CDR3 is TGTGCCAGCAGCACGGGACTAGCGGGACAAGAGACCCAGTACTTC.

V and J are TRBV19 and TRBJ1-5; tentatively, D is TRBD1 (6 bases). V gave up 3 bases and J gave up 3 bases, with 24 bases separating them. Germline lookup yields CDR1 LNHDA and CDR2 SQIVND (reference sequence). This CDR3 is 19 amino acids long. The CDR3 DNA sequence: TGTGCCAGTAGTATTCCAGCCAGGGGAAACGTAAAGACCAATCAGCCCCAGCATTTT. This translates into CASSIPARGNVKTNQPQHF.

The CDR3, as DNA: TGCGCCAGCAGCTTGGCCCTCACGGGGGCAGGGGAGACCCAGTACTTC. This encodes CASSLALTGAGETQYF. This chain links TRBV5-1 with TRBJ2-5, with D perhaps matching TRBD1 or TRBD2 (6 bases each). Germline values: CDR1 SGHRS, CDR2 YFSETQ. The CDR3 covers 16 residues. Deletions cut 0 bases from V and 5 bases from J, with 17 bases between.

The V and J genes are TRBV7-9 and TRBJ2-2, with TRBD2 identical over 7 bases. CDR1 is SEHNR, CDR2 FQNEAQ, per germline (reference sequence). The CDR3 extends over 17 amino acids. After removal of 5 bases from V and 0 bases from J, the junction contained 9 bases not matched to a gene. The chain's CDR3 is CASSRSSAGANTGELFF. CDR3 nucleotides: TGTGCCAGCAGCCGGTCCTCGGCGGGGGCGAACACCGGGGAGCTGTTTTTT.

V and J are TRBV6-6 and TRBJ2-1, with 9 bases identical to TRBD2. This CDR3 region has 16 residues. CDR1 is MNHNY, CDR2 SVGAGI, per germline (reference sequence). With 4 bases clipped from V and 2 bases from J, the junction kept 6 bases outside the gene matches. DNA of the CDR3: TGTGCCAGCAGTTTTACAGCGGGAGGAACCTACAATGAGCAGTTCTTC. This encodes CASSFTAGGTYNEQFF.

The chain uses TRBV19 and TRBJ2-7, with D tentatively TRBD2 (5 bases). Trimming cost V 5 bases and J 4 bases, with 15 bases left between them. Germline V gene lookup returns CDR1 LNHDA and CDR2 SQIVND (reference sequence). CDR3 length equals 14 residues. This chain's CDR3 is CASSAYSGEYEQYF. In DNA form, the CDR3 reads TGTGCCAGTAGTGCCTATTCCGGGGAATACGAGCAGTACTTC.

This chain uses TRBV29-1 with TRBJ2-5; D might be TRBD1 or TRBD2, each matching 5 bases. CDR3 length: 12 residues. V was clipped by 6 bases and J by 5 bases, with 13 bases between them. CDR1 is SQVTM and CDR2 is ANQGSEA in the germline V gene. The CDR3 DNA sequence: TGCAGCGTGAACCTAGGGACGGAGACCCAGTACTTC. Translation: CSVNLGTETQYF.

V and J are TRBV6-5 and TRBJ1-6; D might be TRBD1 (6 bases). Germline CDR1 MNHEY, CDR2 SVGAGI. The V end lost 2 bases, the J end lost 1 base, and 6 bases lay between the germline ends. The CDR3 loop spans 15 amino acids. CDR3: CASSYQGSYNSPLHF. The CDR3, as DNA: TGTGCCAGCAGTTACCAGGGGTCCTATAATTCACCCCTCCACTTT.

This clone has at least ten counts. The same CDR3 also results from other DNA sequences found in this sample. The chain recombines TRBV5-6 with TRBJ2-2; 15 bases map to TRBD2. Germline V gene lookup returns CDR1 SGHDT and CDR2 YYEEEE. The CDR3 extends over 18 amino acids. Trimming cost V 5 bases and J 0 bases; bases outside gene matches: 5. DNA of the CDR3: TGTGCCAGCAGGGCGGGACTAGCGGGAGGACCGAACACCGGGGAGCTGTTTTTT. It yields the protein CASRAGLAGGPNTGELFF.

V usage is TRBV10-2 and J usage is TRBJ2-1, with TRBD2 matching 10 bases. The CDR3 runs to 13 residues. Germline-derived CDR1 and CDR2 are WSHSY and SAAADI. With V trimmed by 8 bases and J by 9 bases, 7 bases remained unmatched. The DNA of the CDR3 is TGCGCCAGCGGAAGCGGGGGGGCCGTTGAGCAGTTCTTC. Translating it yields CASGSGGAVEQFF.

The CDR3 DNA is TGTGCCAGCAGCCCCAGAGGACACCGCTACGAGCAGTACTTC. Translation: CASSPRGHRYEQYF. The J gene is TRBJ2-7, the V gene TRBV11-2, with D perhaps matching TRBD1 (5 bases). This CDR3 is built from 14 residues. Germline CDR1 and CDR2: SGHAT and FQNNGV. Trimming pared 5 bases from V and 3 bases from J, leaving 14 bases between. Based on the CDR3 plus reference TRBV11-2 and TRBJ2-7, the full variable domain is EAGVAQSPRYKIIEKRQSVAFWCNPISGHATLYWYQQILGQGPKLLIQFQNNGVVDDSQLPKDRFSAERLKGVDSTLKIQPAKLEDSAVYLCASSPRGHRYEQYFGPGTRLTVT.

The rearrangement joins TRBV5-1 to TRBJ2-1, with D tentatively TRBD2 (6 bases). This CDR3 has 15 residues. Germline CDR1 SGHRS, CDR2 YFSETQ. V lost 0 bases and J lost 3, with 10 bases in between. CDR3 amino acids: CASSLGDSFYNEQFF. The DNA of the CDR3 is TGCGCCAGCAGCTTGGGGGACTCATTCTACAATGAGCAGTTCTTC.

Here the CDR3 DNA reads TGTGCCAGCAGTGAGAGACAGGGGGTCACTGAAGCTTTCTTT. Translation: CASSERQGVTEAFF. The chain recombines TRBV6-1 with TRBJ1-1, with 9 nucleotides matching TRBD1. The germline V gene has CDR1 MNHNS and CDR2 SASEGT. After removal of 3 bases from V and 4 bases from J, the junction contained 3 bases not matched to a gene. The CDR3 loop spans 14 amino acids.

This rearrangement joins TRBV18 to TRBJ1-1; the match to TRBD1 covers 9 bases. Germline V gives CDR1 KGHSH, CDR2 LQKENI. Trimming cost V 4 bases and J 0 bases; bases outside gene matches: 6. The CDR3 runs 16 residues. The CDR3 loop reads CASSLTGGPMNTEAFF. CDR3 DNA sequence: TGTGCCAGCTCACTGACAGGGGGGCCGATGAACACTGAAGCTTTCTTT.